This T cell receptor beta chain was obtained from a study of shared clonotypes between healthy human individuals. As for the study in general: Researchers assigned three CD4 naive, three CD4 memory, two CD8 naive and one CD8 memory plate to each donor. Study results and limitations: Naive subsets typically showed greater estimated richness than memory subsets.

An approximately 200 ng quantity of DNA, roughly 30,000 T cell genomes, went into the sorted-subset replicate PCRs. Profiling relied on immunoSEQ multiplex PCR, and the TCRdb table lists in-frame clones only, not all of them. The data contain about 2 million clones, 90% to 95% of them singletons. The CDR3 runs 14 residues. Trimming pared 5 bases from V and 3 bases from J, leaving 15 bases between. CDR1 is SGHNT and CDR2 is YYREEE in the germline V gene (reference sequence). This clone was recorded once. Its matching antigen is unknown. The rearrangement joins TRBV5-4 to TRBJ2-7; no firm D call. This clonotype was sampled from a man between 18 and 29 years old in good health. The sample taken for sequencing was naive CD4+ T cells sorted from blood. Regarding subset: CD45RA+ positively selected. The CDR3 region is CASSPEVGIYEQYF. For the CDR3, the DNA is TGTGCCAGCAGTCCCGAGGTGGGGATCTACGAGCAGTACTTC.